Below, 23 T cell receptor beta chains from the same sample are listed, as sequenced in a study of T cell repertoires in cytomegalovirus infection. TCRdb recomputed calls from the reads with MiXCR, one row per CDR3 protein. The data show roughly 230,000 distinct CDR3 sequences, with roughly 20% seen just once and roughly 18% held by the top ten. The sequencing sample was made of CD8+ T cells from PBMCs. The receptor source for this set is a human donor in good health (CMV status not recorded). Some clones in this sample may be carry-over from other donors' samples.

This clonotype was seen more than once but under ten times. The CDR3 nucleotides read TGTGCCAGCAGTGAAGCCTACCTATCCGGGACTAGCGACGAGCAGTACTTC. As protein: CASSEAYLSGTSDEQYF. This chain links TRBV2 with TRBJ2-7, with 10 bases lining up with TRBD2. With V trimmed by 0 bases and J by 5 bases, 10 bases remained unmatched. The CDR3 consists of 17 residues. Germline CDR1 is SNHLY and CDR2 is FYNNEI.

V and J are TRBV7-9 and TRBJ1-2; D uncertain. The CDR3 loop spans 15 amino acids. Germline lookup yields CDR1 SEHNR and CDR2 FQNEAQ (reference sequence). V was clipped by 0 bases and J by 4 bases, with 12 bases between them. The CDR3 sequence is CASSLALGDVYGYTF. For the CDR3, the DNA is TGTGCCAGCAGCTTAGCGCTCGGAGATGTCTATGGCTACACCTTC. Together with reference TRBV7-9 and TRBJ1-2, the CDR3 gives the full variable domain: DTGVSQNPRHKITKRGQNVTFRCDPISEHNRLYWYRQTLGQGPEFLTYFQNEAQLEKSRLLSDRFSAERPKGSFSTLEIQRTEQGDSAMYLCASSLALGDVYGYTFGSGTRLTVV.

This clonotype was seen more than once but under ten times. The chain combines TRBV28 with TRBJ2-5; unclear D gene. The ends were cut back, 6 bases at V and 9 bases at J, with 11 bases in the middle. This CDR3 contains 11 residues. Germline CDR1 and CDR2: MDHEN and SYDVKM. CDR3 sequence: CASSLMGAQYF. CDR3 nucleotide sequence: TGTGCCAGCAGCCTGATGGGTGCCCAGTACTTC.

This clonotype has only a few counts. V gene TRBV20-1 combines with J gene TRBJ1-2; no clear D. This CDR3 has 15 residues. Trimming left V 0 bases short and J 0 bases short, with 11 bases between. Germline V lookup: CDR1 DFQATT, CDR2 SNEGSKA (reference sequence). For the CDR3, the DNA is TGCAGTGCTAGAGATCTCCGCGGACCTAACTATGGCTACACCTTC. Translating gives CSARDLRGPNYGYTF.

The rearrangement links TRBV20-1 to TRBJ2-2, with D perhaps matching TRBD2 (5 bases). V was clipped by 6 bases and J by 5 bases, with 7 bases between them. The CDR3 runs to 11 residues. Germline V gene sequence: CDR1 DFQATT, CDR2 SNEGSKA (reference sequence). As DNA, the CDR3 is TGCAGTGCCCGCGGGACCGGGGAGCTGTTTTTT. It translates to CSARGTGELFF.

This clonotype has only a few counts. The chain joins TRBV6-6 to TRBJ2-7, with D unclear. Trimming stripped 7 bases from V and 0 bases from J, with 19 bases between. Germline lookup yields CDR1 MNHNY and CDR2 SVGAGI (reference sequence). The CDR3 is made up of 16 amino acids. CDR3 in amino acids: CASIPNKSTHSYEQYF. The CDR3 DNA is TGTGCCAGCATTCCCAATAAGTCTACCCACTCCTACGAGCAGTACTTC.

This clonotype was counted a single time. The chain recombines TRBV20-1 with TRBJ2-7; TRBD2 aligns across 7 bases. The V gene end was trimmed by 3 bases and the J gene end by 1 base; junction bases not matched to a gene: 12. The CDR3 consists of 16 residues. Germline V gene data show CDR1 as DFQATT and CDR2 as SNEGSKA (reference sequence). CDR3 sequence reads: CSARERDYPYSYEQYF. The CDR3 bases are TGCAGTGCTAGGGAGCGGGACTACCCCTATTCCTACGAGCAGTACTTC.

The CDR3, as DNA: TGTGCCAGTAGTAGCGACATAGCGGGGGATTACAATGAGCAGTTCTTC. It encodes CASSSDIAGDYNEQFF. The chain carries TRBV19 and TRBJ2-1, with 9 nucleotides matching TRBD2. The CDR3 runs 16 residues. Germline V gene lookup returns CDR1 LNHDA and CDR2 SQIVND (reference sequence). V gave up 4 bases and J gave up 4 bases; unmatched junction bases: 8.

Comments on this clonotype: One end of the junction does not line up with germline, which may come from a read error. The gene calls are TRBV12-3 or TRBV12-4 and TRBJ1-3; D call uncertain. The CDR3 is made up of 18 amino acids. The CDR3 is CASSFLLADRSSGNTIHF. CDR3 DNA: TGTGCCAGCAGTTTTCTGCTAGCAGACCGTAGCTCTGGAAACACCATACATTTT.

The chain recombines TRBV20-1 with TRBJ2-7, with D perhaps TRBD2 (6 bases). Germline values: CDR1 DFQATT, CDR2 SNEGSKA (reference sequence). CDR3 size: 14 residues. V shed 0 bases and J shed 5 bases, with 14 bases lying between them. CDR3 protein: CSARDGTRLNEQYF. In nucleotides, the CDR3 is TGCAGTGCTAGAGACGGGACTCGGCTGAACGAGCAGTACTTC.

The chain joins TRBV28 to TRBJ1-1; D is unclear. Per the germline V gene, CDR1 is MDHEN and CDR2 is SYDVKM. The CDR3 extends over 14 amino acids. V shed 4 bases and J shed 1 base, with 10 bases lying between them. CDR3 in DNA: TGTGCCAGCAGTTCGTCGACGGAGAACACTGAAGCTTTCTTT. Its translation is CASSSSTENTEAFF.

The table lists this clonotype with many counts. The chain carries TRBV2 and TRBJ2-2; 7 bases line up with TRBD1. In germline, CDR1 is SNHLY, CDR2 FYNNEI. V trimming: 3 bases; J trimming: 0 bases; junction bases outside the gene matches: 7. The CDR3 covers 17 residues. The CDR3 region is CASSDVGTAPNTGELFF. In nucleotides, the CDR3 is TGTGCCAGCAGTGATGTCGGGACAGCTCCGAACACCGGGGAGCTGTTTTTT.

CDR3 sequence reads: CASSTELGTYEQYF. CDR3 nucleotide sequence: TGTGCCAGTAGTACTGAACTAGGTACCTACGAGCAGTACTTC. The rearrangement joins TRBV19 to TRBJ2-7; possible D gene TRBD2, 5 bases. CDR1 and CDR2 (germline): LNHDA, SQIVND (reference sequence). The CDR3 length is 14 residues. Trimming took off 4 bases at V and 2 bases at J, with 12 bases between the two ends. The full variable domain, in which reference TRBV19 and TRBJ2-7 provide the parts outside the CDR3, is DGGITQSPKYLFRKEGQNVTLSCEQNLNHDAMYWYRQDPGQGLRLIYYSQIVNDFQKGDIAEGYSVSREKKESFPLTVTSAQKNPTAFYLCASSTELGTYEQYFGPGTRLTVT.

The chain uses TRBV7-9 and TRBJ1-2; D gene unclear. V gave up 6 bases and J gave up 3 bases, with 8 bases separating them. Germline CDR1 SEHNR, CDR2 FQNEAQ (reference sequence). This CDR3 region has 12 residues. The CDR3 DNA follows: TGTGCCAGCAGAGGTCAGGACTATGGCTACACCTTC. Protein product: CASRGQDYGYTF.

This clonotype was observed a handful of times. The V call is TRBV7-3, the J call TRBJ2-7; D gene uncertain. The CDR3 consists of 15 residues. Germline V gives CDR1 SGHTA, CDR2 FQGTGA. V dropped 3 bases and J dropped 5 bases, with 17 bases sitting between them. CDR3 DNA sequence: TGTGCCAGCAGCTTCTCGCCGGGCCCACCACACGAGCAGTACTTC. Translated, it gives CASSFSPGPPHEQYF.

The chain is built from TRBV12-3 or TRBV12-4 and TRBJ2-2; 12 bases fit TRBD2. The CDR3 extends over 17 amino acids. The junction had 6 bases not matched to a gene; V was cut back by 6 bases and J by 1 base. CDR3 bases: TGTGCCAGCAGCTACCCGGGACTAGCGGGGAACACCGGGGAGCTGTTTTTT. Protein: CASSYPGLAGNTGELFF.

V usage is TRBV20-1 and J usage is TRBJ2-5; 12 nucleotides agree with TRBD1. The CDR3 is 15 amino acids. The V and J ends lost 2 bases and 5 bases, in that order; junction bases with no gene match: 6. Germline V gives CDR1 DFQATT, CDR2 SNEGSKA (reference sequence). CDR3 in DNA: TGCAGTGCTAGACCGGGACAGGGGGCTTATGAGACCCAGTACTTC. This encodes CSARPGQGAYETQYF.

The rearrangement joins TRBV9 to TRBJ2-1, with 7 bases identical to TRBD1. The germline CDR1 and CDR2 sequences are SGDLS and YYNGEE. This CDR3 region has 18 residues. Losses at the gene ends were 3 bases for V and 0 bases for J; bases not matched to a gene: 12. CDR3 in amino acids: CASSASGTAVPSYNEQFF. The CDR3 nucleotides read TGTGCCAGCAGCGCCTCAGGGACAGCCGTACCCTCCTACAATGAGCAGTTCTTC.

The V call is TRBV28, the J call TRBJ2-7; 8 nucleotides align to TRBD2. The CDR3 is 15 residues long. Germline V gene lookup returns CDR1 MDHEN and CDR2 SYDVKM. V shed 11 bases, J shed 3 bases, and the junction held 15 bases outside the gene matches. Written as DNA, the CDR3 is TGTGCCCTACAGAGAAGGTCGGGGGGGGTCTACGAGCAGTACTTC. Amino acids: CALQRRSGGVYEQYF.

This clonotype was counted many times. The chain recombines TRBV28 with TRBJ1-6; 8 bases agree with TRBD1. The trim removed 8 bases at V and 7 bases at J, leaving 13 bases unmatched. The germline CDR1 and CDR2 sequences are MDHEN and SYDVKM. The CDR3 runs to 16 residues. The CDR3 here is CASAPGPWTGNSPLHF. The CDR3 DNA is TGTGCCAGCGCGCCTGGGCCGTGGACAGGGAATTCACCCCTCCACTTT.

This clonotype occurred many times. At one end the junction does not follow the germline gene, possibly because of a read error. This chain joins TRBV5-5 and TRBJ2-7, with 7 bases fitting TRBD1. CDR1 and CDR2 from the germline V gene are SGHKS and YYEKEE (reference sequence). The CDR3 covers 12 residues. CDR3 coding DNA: TGCGCCAGCAGCTGGGACAGCTACGAGCAGTACTTC. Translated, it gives CASSWDSYEQYF.

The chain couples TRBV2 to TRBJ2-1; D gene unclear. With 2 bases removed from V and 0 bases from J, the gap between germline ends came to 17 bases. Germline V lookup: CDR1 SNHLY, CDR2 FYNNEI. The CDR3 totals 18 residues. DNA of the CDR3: TGTGCCAGCAGTGAATGGTTGGTATGGCCGAACTCCTACAATGAGCAGTTCTTC. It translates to CASSEWLVWPNSYNEQFF.

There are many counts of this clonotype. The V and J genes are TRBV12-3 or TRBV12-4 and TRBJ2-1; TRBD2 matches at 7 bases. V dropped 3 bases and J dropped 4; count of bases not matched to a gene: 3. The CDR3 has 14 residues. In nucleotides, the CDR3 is TGTGCCAGCAGTTTGCAGGGAGGGTACAATGAGCAGTTCTTC. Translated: CASSLQGGYNEQFF.